This T cell receptor (beta chain) comes out of a study of T cells in localized non-small cell lung cancer. Study-wide findings and caveats: A denser population of T cells in blood accompanied longer overall survival.

About this clone itself: Its antigen is not identified.

TCRdb's table, derived via immunoSEQ multiplex PCR, lists solely in-frame clones and lacks some. The sample contains approximately 80,000 clones, 80% of which appear only once. V was clipped by 3 bases and J by 2 bases, with 11 bases between them. The CDR3 length is 14 residues. Germline-derived CDR1 and CDR2 are MGHDK and SYGVNS. This sequence joins TRBV25-1 and TRBJ2-7; D might be TRBD1 (5 bases). Sequenced here: peripheral blood, sampled before any cancer treatment. This TCR was sampled from a female donor over 55 with stage I lung adenocarcinoma. For the CDR3, the DNA is TGTGCCAGCAGTGATACAGGCCTGACCTACGAGCAGTACTTC. This encodes CASSDTGLTYEQYF.